The next 29 T cell receptor beta chains were all read from a single sample in a study of Graves' ophthalmopathy and Graves' hyperthyroidism. The sequenced template was RNA, covering the TCR beta CDR3 region. HTBI-primed RT-PCR formed the first round, and a multiplex PCR formed the second. Each CDR3 protein is one row after TCRdb ran MiXCR on the multiplex PCR reads. The sample shows approximately 700,000 distinct CDR3 sequences, approximately 39% of them seen only once. Material: peripheral blood. The receptors come from an adult man with Graves' ophthalmopathy.

This clonotype occurred a few times. A junction end diverges from the germline sequence, so it may reflect a read error. The genes are TRBV7-3 and TRBJ1-2; possibly TRBD1 for D (6 bases). Looked up from germline, CDR1 is SGHTA and CDR2 is FQGTGA. The CDR3 sequence is 13 residues long. The DNA for the CDR3 is TGTGCCAGCAGCCCACAGGGATCGGGCGGCTACGCCTTC. Translation: CASSPQGSGGYAF.

This clonotype was found many times. CDR3 in amino acids: CASSQGGGFPNYGYTF. The CDR3 bases are TGTGCCAGCAGCCAAGGTGGGGGGTTTCCTAACTATGGCTACACCTTC. The chain recombines TRBV4-2 with TRBJ1-2; D possibly corresponds to TRBD1 (5 bases). Germline CDR1 and CDR2: LGHNA and YNFKEQ. V lost 1 base, J lost 0 bases, and 12 bases lay in between. CDR3 size: 16 residues.

This clonotype has a count of ten or more. V gene TRBV15 combines with J gene TRBJ1-6; D might be TRBD1 (6 bases). The CDR3 covers 15 residues. V was cut by 3 bases and J by 10 bases, with 16 bases left in between. Germline V gene lookup returns CDR1 LNHNV and CDR2 YYDKDF (reference sequence). CDR3 sequence (DNA): TGTGCCACCAGCAGGGACAGCGGATTAGAGTCACCCCTCCACTTT. The encoded protein is CATSRDSGLESPLHF.

V and J are TRBV9 and TRBJ1-1; D remains unclear. Germline-derived CDR1 and CDR2 are SGDLS and YYNGEE. This CDR3 has 17 residues. V lost 4 bases, J lost 6 bases, and 25 bases lay in between. Written as DNA, the CDR3 is TGTGCCAGCAGCCAAGATTACGGCGGAAAAACTACGGCTGAAGCTTTCTTT. It is translated as CASSQDYGGKTTAEAFF. The variable domain in full, with the rest retrieved from reference TRBV9 and TRBJ1-1, is DSGVTQTPKHLITATGQRVTLRCSPRSGDLSVYWYQQSLDQGLQFLIQYYNGEERAKGNILERFSAQQFPDLHSELNLSSLELGDSALYFCASSQDYGGKTTAEAFFGQGTRLTVV.

The chain has TRBV21-1 and TRBJ2-2; the D call in the table, TRBD1, was not verified against the DNA. TRBV21-1 is termed a pseudogene. The CDR3 is 15 amino acids. In nucleotides, the CDR3 is TGTGCCAGCAGCATACAGGGGGCCATCACCGGGGAGCTGTTTTTT. Translated: CASSIQGAITGELFF.

This clonotype came up many times. Germline is not matched at one junction end, which may reflect a read error. The gene calls are TRBV7-7 and TRBJ2-2; no clear D gene. Germline-derived CDR1 and CDR2 are SSHAT and FNYEAQ (reference sequence). This CDR3 comprises 17 residues. The CDR3 sequence is CASSLGRGESNTGELFF. The CDR3 region has the DNA TGTGCTAGCAGCTTGGGCCGTGGAGAATCGAACACCGGGGAGCTGTTTTTT.

This clonotype was recorded many times. This chain joins TRBV7-9 and TRBJ1-6; TRBD1 matches at 9 bases. The germline V gene has CDR1 SEHNR and CDR2 FQNEAQ (reference sequence). The J segment lost 10 bases and the V segment lost 2 bases, leaving 15 bases of the junction unmatched. The CDR3 loop spans 18 amino acids. The CDR3 loop reads CASSLSPHRGTGNSPLHF. The CDR3 DNA follows: TGTGCCAGCAGCTTATCTCCGCACCGTGGGACAGGGAACTCACCCCTCCACTTT.

This clonotype was recorded many times. The V and J genes are TRBV9 and TRBJ1-1; D gene ambiguous. Trimming removed 8 bases from V and 1 base from J, with 9 bases in between. Germline V gives CDR1 SGDLS, CDR2 YYNGEE. This CDR3 has 12 amino acids. CDR3 loop: CASSTENTEAFF. CDR3 nucleotide sequence: TGTGCCAGTAGCACAGAGAACACTGAAGCTTTCTTT.

This clonotype was picked up many times. J is TRBJ2-7 and V is TRBV20-1, with TRBD2 as a possible D gene (5 bases). Trimming stripped 7 bases from V and 3 bases from J, with 16 bases between. CDR3 length: 13 amino acids. CDR1 is DFQATT and CDR2 is SNEGSKA in the germline V gene (reference sequence). The CDR3 DNA sequence: TGCAGTGTCCCGGGAACCAGAGACTACGAGCAGTACTTC. It yields the protein CSVPGTRDYEQYF.

This clonotype was found many times. The genes are TRBV29-1 and TRBJ1-3; D is unclear. In germline, CDR1 is SQVTM, CDR2 ANQGSEA. V dropped 4 bases and J dropped 0 bases, with 4 bases sitting between them. The CDR3 runs to 12 residues. The CDR3, as DNA: TGCAGCGTTGTGGTCTCTGGAAACACCATATATTTT. Protein: CSVVVSGNTIYF.

This clonotype was picked up many times. V is TRBV9 and J is TRBJ2-5, with TRBD2 identical over 11 bases. The CDR3 totals 18 residues. The J segment lost 4 bases and the V segment lost 0 bases, leaving 11 bases of the junction unmatched. Germline-derived CDR1 and CDR2 are SGDLS and YYNGEE. Written as DNA, the CDR3 is TGTGCCAGCAGCGTAGCTTTAGCGGGGGGGCCGTCGGGAGAGACCCAGTACTTC. Encoded protein: CASSVALAGGPSGETQYF.

This clonotype was seen only a few times. The rearrangement links TRBV19 to TRBJ1-2, with TRBD1 as a possible D gene (5 bases). The V end was cut by 5 bases, the J end by 7 bases, with 17 bases between. Germline V gene data show CDR1 as LNHDA and CDR2 as SQIVND (reference sequence). This CDR3 spans 14 amino acids. CDR3 in amino acids: CASSPGGGVAGYTF. CDR3 DNA sequence: TGTGCCAGTAGTCCTGGGGGGGGGGTTGCTGGCTACACCTTC.

This clonotype was seen at least ten times. V is TRBV24-1 and J is TRBJ2-2; no firm D call. In germline, CDR1 is KGHDR, CDR2 SFDVKD. Trimming removed 5 bases from V and 4 bases from J, with 19 bases in between. The CDR3 is made up of 17 amino acids. In DNA form, the CDR3 reads TGTGCCACCAGTGGGAACACCGTGAGGTTGAGCACCGGGGAGCTGTTTTTT. Protein product: CATSGNTVRLSTGELFF.

This clonotype was observed at least ten times. The V gene is TRBV19, the J gene TRBJ1-1; 7 bases are a match to TRBD1. CDR3 length equals 15 residues. The V gene's germline CDR1 is LNHDA and CDR2 SQIVND (reference sequence). The junction had 7 bases not matched to a gene; V was cut back by 6 bases and J by 0 bases. The CDR3 region has the DNA TGTGCCAGTAGCGGGAAGGGACAGTTGAACACTGAAGCTTTCTTT. This codes for CASSGKGQLNTEAFF.

This clonotype was counted ten times or more. V gene TRBV6-5 combines with J gene TRBJ1-2; D gene unclear. Trimming stripped 6 bases from V and 4 bases from J, with 15 bases between. CDR1 is MNHEY and CDR2 is SVGAGI in the germline V gene. The CDR3 spans 14 residues. As DNA, the CDR3 is TGTGCCAGCAGCCGACCTGGCCCTGGCTATGGCTACACCTTC. Translated: CASSRPGPGYGYTF.

The genes are TRBV7-3 and TRBJ2-7; D gene unclear. The J call may be incorrect, as the DNA end agrees better with TRBJ2-1. Germline V lookup: CDR1 SGHTA, CDR2 FQGTGA. CDR3 length: 14 amino acids. CDR3 sequence: CASSPSGPIGEQFF. CDR3 nucleotide sequence: TGTGCCAGCAGCCCCTCCGGCCCTATAGGTGAGCAGTTCTTC.

This clonotype was seen ten or more times. The chain joins TRBV11-2 to TRBJ1-6; D is ambiguous. In germline, CDR1 is SGHAT, CDR2 FQNNGV. The CDR3 spans 14 residues. V lost 5 bases, J lost 8 bases, and 13 bases lay in between. CDR3 DNA sequence: TGTGCCAGCAGCGGAGACCCAACGTATTCACCCCTCCACTTT. Its protein is CASSGDPTYSPLHF.

Only one count was recorded for this clonotype. Because it lacks the conserved phenylalanine or tryptophan at the end, this CDR3 is likely a read error. The gene calls are TRBV20-1 and TRBJ2-2; TRBD2 aligns across 11 bases. The germline V gene has CDR1 DFQATT and CDR2 SNEGSKA (reference sequence). With V trimmed by 1 base and J by 0 bases, 7 bases remained unmatched. The CDR3 loop spans 18 amino acids. CDR3 coding DNA: TGCAGTGCTAGAGCGCGGACTAGCGGGTCCACGAACACCGGGGAGCTGTTTTCT. This encodes CSARARTSGSTNTGELFS.

For this clonotype: A single base separates this from a much larger clone, so it may be a read error. The conserved phenylalanine or tryptophan normally closing the CDR3 is absent here, so this likely arose from a read error. V and J are TRBV2 and TRBJ2-7; TRBD1 matches at 11 bases. The CDR3 spans 15 residues. With 1 base clipped from V and 3 bases from J, the junction kept 2 bases outside the gene matches. Germline lookup yields CDR1 SNHLY and CDR2 FYNNEI. CDR3 residues: CASSEGDRGVYEQYY. The DNA of the CDR3 is TGTGCCAGCAGTGAAGGGGACAGGGGGGTCTACGAGCAGTACTAC.

This clonotype turned up a few times. The V and J genes are TRBV19 and TRBJ2-7; D is possibly TRBD1 (6 bases). This CDR3 spans 15 amino acids. Trimming stripped 3 bases from V and 3 bases from J, with 15 bases between. Germline V gene sequence: CDR1 LNHDA, CDR2 SQIVND (reference sequence). The CDR3 nucleotides are TGTGCCAGTAGTATCTCATCTGGGGGCCACTACGAGCAGTACTTC. It encodes CASSISSGGHYEQYF.

This chain links TRBV4-3 with TRBJ1-4; D perhaps matches TRBD1 (5 bases). The CDR3 sequence is 15 residues long. Germline V lookup: CDR1 LGHNA, CDR2 YSLEER. V was shortened by 0 bases and J by 8 bases, with 13 bases between the two germline ends. The CDR3 DNA reads TGCGCCAGCAGCCAAGATAGCAGGGTAGGAGAAAAACTGTTTTTT. It specifies CASSQDSRVGEKLFF.

This clonotype was recorded only once. The CDR3 reads CASGMTNEKLFF. In DNA form, the CDR3 reads TGTGCCAGCGGCATGACTAATGAAAAACTGTTTTTT. The chain has TRBV27 and TRBJ1-4; the D is unclear. Germline CDR1 is MNHEY and CDR2 is SMNVEV (reference sequence). This CDR3 spans 12 amino acids. Trimming took 8 bases from V and 2 from J, leaving 6 bases between them. Supplemented by reference TRBV27 and TRBJ1-4, the full variable domain reads EAQVTQNPRYLITVTGKKLTVTCSQNMNHEYMSWYRQDPGLGLRQIYYSMNVEVTDKGDVPEGYKVSRKEKRNFPLILESPSPNQTSLYFCASGMTNEKLFFGSGTQLSVL.

The chain has TRBV10-3 and TRBJ1-2; 11 nucleotides align to TRBD1. The CDR3 spans 15 residues. The ends lost 3 bases at V and 6 bases at J; junction bases unmatched: 6. Germline-derived CDR1 and CDR2 are ENHRY and SYGVKD. CDR3 DNA sequence: TGTGCCATCAGTGACTTCGGACAGGGGGCGCATGGCTACACCTTC. Protein sequence: CAISDFGQGAHGYTF.

This clonotype was seen only a few times. The chain uses TRBV6-1 and TRBJ2-7, with TRBD1 matching 9 bases. The CDR3 spans 13 residues. The V gene's germline CDR1 is MNHNS and CDR2 SASEGT. After removal of 7 bases from V and 3 bases from J, the junction contained 4 bases not matched to a gene. DNA for the CDR3: TGTGCCAGCACAAGGGACAGGGACTACGAGCAGTACTTC. This translates into CASTRDRDYEQYF.

In its sample, this clonotype was seen many times. This chain uses TRBV7-9 with TRBJ2-7; possible D gene TRBD1, 6 bases. Germline V CDR1 and CDR2: SEHNR, FQNEAQ (reference sequence). The V end was cut by 5 bases, the J end by 5 bases, with 10 bases between. CDR3 length: 12 residues. The CDR3 DNA reads as TGTGCCAGCAGCAAGCAGGGGCACGAGCAGTACTTC. This encodes CASSKQGHEQYF.

In this sample, this clonotype turned up many times. V usage is TRBV7-9 and J usage is TRBJ2-2; 9 positions match TRBD2. The CDR3 is made up of 16 amino acids. Germline V gene data show CDR1 as SEHNR and CDR2 as FQNEAQ (reference sequence). The trim removed 1 base at V and 5 bases at J, leaving 5 bases unmatched. CDR3 in amino acids: CASSLEAGGVTGELFF. The CDR3 DNA reads as TGTGCCAGCAGCTTAGAGGCGGGAGGGGTAACCGGGGAGCTGTTTTTT.

The V gene is TRBV15, the J gene TRBJ2-7, with TRBD1 matching 7 bases. The CDR3 covers 18 residues. Germline V gene lookup returns CDR1 LNHNV and CDR2 YYDKDF (reference sequence). With 2 bases clipped from V and 0 bases from J, the junction kept 13 bases outside the gene matches. The CDR3 DNA reads as TGTGCCACCAGCAGACGCCAGGGACAGAGTCGTCCCTCCTACGAGCAGTACTTC. Translating gives CATSRRQGQSRPSYEQYF.

This rearrangement joins TRBV7-8 to TRBJ2-7, with D possibly being TRBD2 (7 bases). Between the trimmed V and J ends, which lost 11 bases and 0 bases, there was a span of 20 bases. This CDR3 spans 15 amino acids. Germline V CDR1 and CDR2: SGHVS, FQNEAQ. This CDR3 is CAWSGDNLSSYEQYF. CDR3 DNA sequence: TGTGCCTGGAGCGGGGACAACTTAAGCTCCTACGAGCAGTACTTC.

V usage is TRBV2 and J usage is TRBJ2-5; TRBD1 aligns across 7 bases. Germline loops: CDR1 SNHLY, CDR2 FYNNEI. The CDR3 is made up of 14 amino acids. Trimming at V came to 7 bases and at J to 5 bases, leaving 10 bases not matched to a gene. DNA of the CDR3: TGTGCCAGCACCGGCCTGACAGGGCAGGAGACCCAGTACTTC. The encoded protein is CASTGLTGQETQYF.